The subject of this entry is one T cell receptor (beta chain). The data belong to a study of cytomegalovirus exposure and HLA in healthy donors. Study information: Researchers found that under 90% of over 350 genotyped donors fell within the Caucasian-associated ancestry cluster.

The CDR3 contains 18 residues. V was trimmed by 5 bases and J by 7 bases, leaving 28 bases between them. Germline lookup yields CDR1 SGHRS and CDR2 YFSETQ. The primer mix had 60 Vbeta and 13 Jbeta primers. Data came from immunoSEQ multiplex PCR; TCRdb stores just in-frame clones and leaves some out. The sample contains some 150,000 clones, roughly 79% of which appear only once. The specimen sequenced was PBMCs. This chain uses TRBV5-1 with TRBJ2-1; D is perhaps TRBD2 (6 bases). The clonotype comes from a woman younger than 35 in good health and CMV-seropositive. The CDR3 sequence is CASSPSQGLTPKPNEQFF. In DNA, the CDR3 is TGCGCCAGCAGTCCGTCGCAAGGACTAACTCCCAAGCCTAATGAGCAGTTCTTC.